Below are 32 T cell receptor beta chains sequenced from a single sample in a study of identical twins. TCRdb re-called the 5' RACE reads through MiXCR, storing one row per CDR3 protein. The repertoire has about 550,000 distinct CDR3 sequences, about a fifth of them found once; the top ten carry 0.48%. The sample also formed part of further work on yellow fever vaccine responses in identical twins.

The source material was CD4+ T cells sorted from blood. The source of these receptors is a woman under 30 in good health.

The gene calls are TRBV6-5 and TRBJ1-4, with TRBD1 as a possible D gene (6 bases). The germline V and J ends were trimmed by 9 bases and 7 bases, with 12 bases remaining between them. In germline, CDR1 is MNHEY, CDR2 SVGAGI. The CDR3 has 12 residues. The CDR3 sequence: CARQGFSEKLFF. The CDR3, as DNA: TGTGCCAGACAGGGATTCAGTGAAAAACTGTTTTTT.

This clonotype was counted a few times. The rearrangement uses TRBV7-9 and TRBJ1-1, with 7 bases matching TRBD1. Germline CDR1 is SEHNR and CDR2 is FQNEAQ (reference sequence). V shed 4 bases and J 4 bases; nucleotides not matched to a gene: 6. The CDR3 spans 14 residues. In nucleotides, the CDR3 is TGTGCCAGCAGCTCCAAGGGGGCGGGCACTGAAGCTTTCTTT. As protein: CASSSKGAGTEAFF.

This chain links TRBV11-2 with TRBJ2-7; unclear D gene. This CDR3 has 13 amino acids. V lost 3 bases and J 6 bases, leaving 12 bases between the germline ends. CDR1 and CDR2 from the germline V gene are SGHAT and FQNNGV. The chain's CDR3 is CASSFLIDSEQYF. CDR3 coding DNA: TGTGCCAGCAGCTTCCTAATTGACTCCGAGCAGTACTTC.

The J gene is TRBJ2-7, the V gene TRBV2, with 11 bases lining up with TRBD2. From germline, CDR1 is SNHLY and CDR2 FYNNEI. V was clipped by 2 bases and J by 9 bases; unmatched bases: 3. CDR3 length: 13 amino acids. The CDR3 coding sequence is TGTGCCAGCAGTGAACTAGCGGGAGGTGGGCAGTACTTC. As protein: CASSELAGGGQYF.

The table lists this clonotype with a few counts. The chain is built from TRBV2 and TRBJ2-7, with D hard to call. This CDR3 is 13 amino acids long. Germline V CDR1 and CDR2: SNHLY, FYNNEI. Trimming cost V 3 bases and J 0 bases, with 6 bases left between them. The CDR3 sequence is CASSEDGSYEQYV. In DNA form, the CDR3 reads TGTGCCAGCAGTGAGGACGGCTCCTACGAGCAGTACGTC.

This rearrangement joins TRBV7-9 to TRBJ2-1; 13 bases match TRBD2. With V trimmed by 3 bases and J by 4 bases, 6 bases remained unmatched. The CDR3 totals 17 residues. Germline lookup yields CDR1 SEHNR and CDR2 FQNEAQ (reference sequence). For the CDR3, the DNA is TGTGCCAGCAGCTTTGGGACTAGCGGGAAACAATACAATGAGCAGTTCTTC. It codes for CASSFGTSGKQYNEQFF.

This chain joins TRBV12-5 and TRBJ1-1; weak D call: TRBD1 (5 bases). The CDR3 loop spans 14 amino acids. With 2 bases removed from V and 9 bases from J, the gap between germline ends came to 16 bases. Per the germline V gene, CDR1 is LGHNT and CDR2 is FRNRAP. DNA for the CDR3: TGTGCTAGTGGTTTGTTTGGGGGAACCGGCCAAGCTTTCTTT. Its translation: CASGLFGGTGQAFF.

The CDR3 loop reads CASSLGTAGVYNEQFF. In DNA form, the CDR3 reads TGTGCCAGCAGCTTAGGGACTGCGGGAGTGTACAATGAGCAGTTCTTC. The rearrangement links TRBV7-2 to TRBJ2-1; the match to TRBD2 covers 7 bases. The CDR3 is made up of 16 amino acids. In germline, CDR1 is SGHTA, CDR2 FQGNSA. V was pared by 1 base and J by 4 bases, with 7 bases of the junction left unmatched.

The chain is built from TRBV28 and TRBJ2-1; 9 positions agree with TRBD1. There are 14 residues in the CDR3. Germline V gene sequence: CDR1 MDHEN, CDR2 SYDVKM. The J segment lost 5 bases and the V segment lost 5 bases, leaving 4 bases of the junction unmatched. The CDR3 nucleotides read TGTGCCAGCAGTCGGACAGGGGCAAACAATGAGCAGTTCTTC. Encoded protein: CASSRTGANNEQFF.

This clonotype was seen a handful of times. This sequence joins TRBV6-2 or TRBV6-3 and TRBJ2-3; perhaps TRBD2 as D (5 bases). V was trimmed by 6 bases and J by 4 bases, leaving 17 bases between them. The germline CDR1 and CDR2 sequences are MNHEY and SVGEGT. The CDR3 loop spans 15 amino acids. In DNA form, the CDR3 reads TGTGCCAGCAGCGACTGGCGGACTCGAGCAGATACGCAGTATTTT. Its protein product is CASSDWRTRADTQYF.

This clonotype has more than one count but fewer than ten. The chain recombines TRBV20-1 with TRBJ2-7; 9 bases are shared with TRBD1. The CDR3 totals 16 residues. The germline CDR1 and CDR2 sequences are DFQATT and SNEGSKA (reference sequence). The J segment lost 6 bases and the V segment lost 5 bases, leaving 17 bases of the junction unmatched. As DNA, the CDR3 is TGCAGTGCTCCTAATCCCGGGACAGGGTATCGAAGCGAGCAGTACGTC. This codes for CSAPNPGTGYRSEQYV.

CDR3 sequence (DNA): TGCAGTGCTAGAGATCTTAACAGATTTAGCGGGAGGGCCTCGGGCACAGATACGCAGTATTTT. Translating it yields CSARDLNRFSGRASGTDTQYF. The gene calls are TRBV20-1 and TRBJ2-3; 11 bases line up with TRBD2. Germline V gives CDR1 DFQATT, CDR2 SNEGSKA (reference sequence). The CDR3 spans 21 residues. The V and J ends lost 0 bases and 1 base, in that order; junction bases with no gene match: 18.

V and J are TRBV7-9 and TRBJ2-7; 7 bases map to TRBD2. Germline V lookup: CDR1 SEHNR, CDR2 FQNEAQ (reference sequence). After removal of 1 base from V and 4 bases from J, the junction contained 10 bases not matched to a gene. The CDR3 totals 16 residues. The CDR3 region has the DNA TGTGCCAGCAGCTTAGTCGGGAGGTCCCAATCTTACGAGCAGTACTTC. This gives the protein CASSLVGRSQSYEQYF. Full variable domain (remainder filled in from reference TRBV7-9 and TRBJ2-7): DTGVSQNPRHKITKRGQNVTFRCDPISEHNRLYWYRQTLGQGPEFLTYFQNEAQLEKSRLLSDRFSAERPKGSFSTLEIQRTEQGDSAMYLCASSLVGRSQSYEQYFGPGTRLTVT.

This clonotype has only a few counts. The V and J genes are TRBV5-1 and TRBJ1-6; D is possibly TRBD1 (5 bases). Looked up from germline, CDR1 is SGHRS and CDR2 is YFSETQ. This CDR3 has 15 residues. Trimming took 4 bases from V and 7 from J, leaving 15 bases between them. In DNA, the CDR3 is TGCGCCAGCAGCCCTCCCGGGACGGGAAATTCACCCCTCCACTTT. It yields the protein CASSPPGTGNSPLHF.

This rearrangement joins TRBV25-1 to TRBJ2-7, with 8 positions matching TRBD2. This CDR3 has 13 residues. CDR1 MGHDK and CDR2 SYGVNS come from the germline V gene. V was pared by 8 bases and J by 2 bases, with 5 bases of the junction left unmatched. In DNA, the CDR3 is TGTGCCAGCCGAAGCGGGAGTGCCTACGAGCAGTACTTC. This encodes CASRSGSAYEQYF.

In this sample, this clonotype turned up a few times. The rearrangement links TRBV6-1 to TRBJ2-1; 9 bases map to TRBD1. CDR3 length: 15 amino acids. CDR1 is MNHNS, CDR2 SASEGT, per germline. With 6 bases clipped from V and 6 bases from J, the junction kept 9 bases outside the gene matches. This chain's CDR3 is CASRADRGLGNEQFF. The CDR3 DNA follows: TGTGCCAGCAGGGCGGACAGGGGATTAGGCAATGAGCAGTTCTTC.

This clonotype was recorded a few times. The genes are TRBV20-1 and TRBJ2-7; 8 positions match TRBD2. CDR1 and CDR2 (germline): DFQATT, SNEGSKA (reference sequence). This CDR3 is 16 amino acids long. V shed 6 bases and J 0 bases; nucleotides not matched to a gene: 13. CDR3 bases: TGCAGTGCCTCAGCGGCTAGCGGGCAGAGCTCCTACGAGCAGTACTTC. This codes for CSASAASGQSSYEQYF.

CDR3 nucleotides: TGTGCCACCAGCCCGGACAGGGGGTCGGTAAACGAGCAGTACGTC. The encoded protein is CATSPDRGSVNEQYV. The V gene is TRBV15, the J gene TRBJ2-7; TRBD1 agrees at 10 bases. Unmatched junction bases numbered 9, after V lost 5 bases and J lost 5 bases. The CDR3 length is 15 residues. In germline, CDR1 is LNHNV, CDR2 YYDKDF (reference sequence).

This clonotype was found a few times. CDR3 region: CSAPSGAGGYEQYF. The CDR3 nucleotides read TGCAGTGCCCCCTCTGGGGCGGGAGGCTACGAGCAGTACTTC. This chain connects TRBV20-1 to TRBJ2-7, with TRBD2 matching over 8 bases. The CDR3 has 14 amino acids. Germline CDR1 DFQATT, CDR2 SNEGSKA (reference sequence). J gave up 3 bases and V 6 bases, and 10 bases lay outside the gene matches.

This clonotype came up a few times. The rearrangement uses TRBV18 and TRBJ2-1; TRBD1 is a possible D gene (6 bases). The CDR3 consists of 14 residues. Germline CDR1 is KGHSH and CDR2 is LQKENI. The germline V and J ends were trimmed by 4 bases and 7 bases, with 14 bases remaining between them. The CDR3 DNA reads as TGTGCCAGCTCACTGCAGGGACAATGGAATGAGCAGTTCTTC. Translating it yields CASSLQGQWNEQFF.

This chain links TRBV7-8 with TRBJ2-3; D is perhaps TRBD2 (5 bases). CDR1 is SGHVS, CDR2 FQNEAQ, per germline. The length of the CDR3 is 17 residues. The ends were cut back, 1 base at V and 0 bases at J, with 14 bases in the middle. The CDR3: CASSLERAASSTDTQYF. CDR3 coding DNA: TGTGCCAGCAGCTTAGAAAGAGCGGCATCTAGCACAGATACGCAGTATTTT.

This clonotype was seen more than once but under ten times. The chain employs TRBV7-9 and TRBJ2-1; D is possibly TRBD2 (7 bases). With 3 bases removed from V and 6 bases from J, the gap between germline ends came to 18 bases. Germline CDR1 reads SEHNR; CDR2 reads FQNEAQ (reference sequence). The CDR3 contains 16 residues. The CDR3: CASSLGGGRGFNEQFF. CDR3 sequence (DNA): TGTGCCAGCAGCTTGGGGGGCGGGAGAGGCTTCAATGAGCAGTTCTTC. Variable domain in full (rest from reference TRBV7-9 and TRBJ2-1): DTGVSQNPRHKITKRGQNVTFRCDPISEHNRLYWYRQTLGQGPEFLTYFQNEAQLEKSRLLSDRFSAERPKGSFSTLEIQRTEQGDSAMYLCASSLGGGRGFNEQFFGPGTRLTVL.

The rearrangement joins TRBV6-1 to TRBJ2-2; TRBD1 matches at 7 bases. From germline, CDR1 is MNHNS and CDR2 SASEGT. The ends lost 7 bases at V and 7 bases at J; junction bases unmatched: 9. This CDR3 region has 14 residues. The CDR3 region is CASNRQGIIGELFF. Written as DNA, the CDR3 is TGTGCCAGCAACAGACAGGGAATTATCGGGGAGCTGTTTTTT.

V usage is TRBV29-1 and J usage is TRBJ2-1, with a possible D match to TRBD1 (5 bases). CDR3 length: 14 amino acids. Trimming shortened V by 6 bases and J by 0 bases, and 12 bases separated the two germline ends. Germline CDR1 and CDR2: SQVTM and ANQGSEA. The CDR3 nucleotides read TGCAGCGTAAGAACAGGCTACTCCTACAATGAGCAGTTCTTC. Its protein product is CSVRTGYSYNEQFF.

The J gene is TRBJ2-5, the V gene TRBV20-1; TRBD1 matches 7 bases. Germline values: CDR1 DFQATT, CDR2 SNEGSKA (reference sequence). This CDR3 has 14 residues. The trim removed 6 bases at V and 9 bases at J, leaving 16 bases unmatched. CDR3 in DNA: TGCAGTGCCGAGACCCCGGACAGGCCTGCGGCCCAGTACTTC. Protein product: CSAETPDRPAAQYF.

This clonotype showed up just a few times. V usage is TRBV7-6 and J usage is TRBJ2-2, with D possibly TRBD1 on 5 matching bases. The CDR3 consists of 16 residues. Germline-derived CDR1 and CDR2 are SGHVS and FNYEAQ. Trimming shortened V by 5 bases and J by 0 bases, and 13 bases separated the two germline ends. Here the CDR3 reads CASSTAGHTNTGELFF. In DNA, the CDR3 is TGTGCCAGCAGCACTGCAGGACACACGAACACCGGGGAGCTGTTTTTT. The variable domain in full, with the rest retrieved from reference TRBV7-6 and TRBJ2-2, is GAGVSQSPRYKVTKRGQDVALRCDPISGHVSLYWYRQALGQGPEFLTYFNYEAQQDKSGLPNDRFSAERPEGSISTLTIQRTEQRDSAMYRCASSTAGHTNTGELFFGEGSRLTVL.

The chain employs TRBV7-9 and TRBJ1-2; TRBD1 might be the D (6 bases). The CDR3 covers 13 residues. Germline V CDR1 and CDR2: SEHNR, FQNEAQ (reference sequence). V was trimmed by 5 bases and J by 6 bases, leaving 13 bases between them. In DNA form, the CDR3 reads TGTGCCAGCAGCCCACACAGGGACGATGGCTACACCTTC. Its translation: CASSPHRDDGYTF.

This clonotype came up a few times. This chain connects TRBV2 to TRBJ1-1, with D possibly matching TRBD1 (6 bases). The ends were cut back, 4 bases at V and 7 bases at J, with 7 bases in the middle. Per the germline V gene, CDR1 is SNHLY and CDR2 is FYNNEI. The CDR3 sequence is 11 residues long. The CDR3 DNA reads TGTGCCAGCAGTGTAGGGGGTGAAGCTTTCTTT. It specifies CASSVGGEAFF.

The sample holds a few counts of this clonotype. The rearrangement joins TRBV3-1 to TRBJ2-1; either TRBD1 or TRBD2 may supply D (5 bases each). The length of the CDR3 is 14 residues. Trimming cost V 0 bases and J 5 bases, with 8 bases left between them. Per the germline V gene, CDR1 is LGHDT and CDR2 is YNNKEL (reference sequence). The CDR3 DNA reads TGTGCCAGCAGCCAAGATTGGGGGAACAATGAGCAGTTCTTC. This codes for CASSQDWGNNEQFF.

The rearrangement uses TRBV20-1 and TRBJ1-3; D is unclear. V was pared by 5 bases and J by 4 bases, with 12 bases between. CDR3 length: 13 residues. The germline V gene has CDR1 DFQATT and CDR2 SNEGSKA (reference sequence). CDR3 amino acids: CSAWTSSGNTIYF. The CDR3 bases are TGCAGTGCTTGGACGTCCTCGGGAAACACCATATATTTT.

This sequence joins TRBV20-1 and TRBJ1-4; no firm D call. Germline V CDR1 and CDR2: DFQATT, SNEGSKA (reference sequence). This CDR3 is 12 amino acids long. Trimming removed 7 bases from V and 8 bases from J, with 14 bases in between. The CDR3 reads CSGRAVGEKLFF. In nucleotides, the CDR3 is TGCAGTGGTAGGGCGGTGGGGGAAAAACTGTTTTTT.

This clonotype was seen only a few times. The rearrangement joins TRBV12-3 or TRBV12-4 to TRBJ2-1; 11 bases are shared with TRBD2. After removal of 6 bases from V and 1 base from J, the junction contained 5 bases not matched to a gene. The CDR3 covers 16 residues. CDR3 sequence reads: CASRWTSGFSYNEQFF. The CDR3 DNA reads as TGTGCCAGCAGATGGACTAGCGGGTTTTCCTACAATGAGCAGTTCTTC.